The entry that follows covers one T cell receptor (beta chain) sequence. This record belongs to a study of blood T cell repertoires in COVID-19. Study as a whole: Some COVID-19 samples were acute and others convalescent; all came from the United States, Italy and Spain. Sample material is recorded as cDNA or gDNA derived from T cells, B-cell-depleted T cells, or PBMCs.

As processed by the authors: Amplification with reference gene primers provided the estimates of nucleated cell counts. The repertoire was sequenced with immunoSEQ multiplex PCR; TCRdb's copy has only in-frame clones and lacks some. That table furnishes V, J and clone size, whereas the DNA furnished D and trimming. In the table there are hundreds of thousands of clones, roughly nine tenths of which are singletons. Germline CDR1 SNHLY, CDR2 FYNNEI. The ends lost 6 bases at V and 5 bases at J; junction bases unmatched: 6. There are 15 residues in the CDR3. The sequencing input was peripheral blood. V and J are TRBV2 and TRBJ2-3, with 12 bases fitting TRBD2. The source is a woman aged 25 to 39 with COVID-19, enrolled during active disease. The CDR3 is CASSVLAGGGDTQYF. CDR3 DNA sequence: TGTGCCAGCAGCGTTCTAGCGGGGGGGGGAGATACGCAGTATTTT.